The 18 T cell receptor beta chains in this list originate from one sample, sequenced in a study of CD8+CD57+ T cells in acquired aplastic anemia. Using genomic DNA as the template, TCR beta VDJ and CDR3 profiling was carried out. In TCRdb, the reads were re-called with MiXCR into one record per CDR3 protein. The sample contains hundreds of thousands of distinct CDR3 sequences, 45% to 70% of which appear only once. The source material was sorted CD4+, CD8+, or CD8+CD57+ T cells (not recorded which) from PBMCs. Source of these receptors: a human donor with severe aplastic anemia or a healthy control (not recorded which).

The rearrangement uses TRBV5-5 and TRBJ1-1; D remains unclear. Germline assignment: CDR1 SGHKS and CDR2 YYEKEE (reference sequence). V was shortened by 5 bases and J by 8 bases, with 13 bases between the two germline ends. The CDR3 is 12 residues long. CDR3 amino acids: CASSIRLSEAFF. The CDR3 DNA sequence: TGTGCCAGCAGTATCCGTTTATCGGAAGCTTTCTTT.

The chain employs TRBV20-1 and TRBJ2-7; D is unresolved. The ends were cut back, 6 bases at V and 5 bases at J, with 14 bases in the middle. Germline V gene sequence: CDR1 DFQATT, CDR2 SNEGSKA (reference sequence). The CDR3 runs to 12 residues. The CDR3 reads CSAHSGSNEQYF. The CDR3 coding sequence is TGCAGTGCGCACAGTGGGTCTAACGAGCAGTACTTC.

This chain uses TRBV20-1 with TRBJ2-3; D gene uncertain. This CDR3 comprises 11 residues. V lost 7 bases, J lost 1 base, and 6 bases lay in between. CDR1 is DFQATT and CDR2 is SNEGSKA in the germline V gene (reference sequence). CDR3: CSGTGTDTQYF. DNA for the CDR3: TGCAGTGGCACGGGCACAGATACGCAGTATTTT.

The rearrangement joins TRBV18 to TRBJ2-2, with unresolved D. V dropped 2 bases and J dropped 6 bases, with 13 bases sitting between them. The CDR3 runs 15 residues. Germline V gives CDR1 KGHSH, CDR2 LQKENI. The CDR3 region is CASSPSPTGPGELFF. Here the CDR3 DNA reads TGTGCCAGCTCACCATCACCCACCGGGCCCGGGGAGCTGTTTTTT.

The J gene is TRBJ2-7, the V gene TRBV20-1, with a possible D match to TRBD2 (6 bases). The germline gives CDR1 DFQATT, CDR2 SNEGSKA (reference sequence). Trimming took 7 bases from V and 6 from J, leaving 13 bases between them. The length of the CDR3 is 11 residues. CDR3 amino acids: CSGTLAVEQYF. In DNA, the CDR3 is TGCAGTGGGACGTTAGCGGTCGAGCAGTACTTC.

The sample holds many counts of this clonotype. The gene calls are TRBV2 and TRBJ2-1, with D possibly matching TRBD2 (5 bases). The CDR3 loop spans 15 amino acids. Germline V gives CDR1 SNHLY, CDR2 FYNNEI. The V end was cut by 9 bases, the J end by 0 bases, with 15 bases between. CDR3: CARVEVQSSYNEQFF. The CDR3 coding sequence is TGTGCCAGGGTGGAGGTCCAGTCCTCCTACAATGAGCAGTTCTTC.

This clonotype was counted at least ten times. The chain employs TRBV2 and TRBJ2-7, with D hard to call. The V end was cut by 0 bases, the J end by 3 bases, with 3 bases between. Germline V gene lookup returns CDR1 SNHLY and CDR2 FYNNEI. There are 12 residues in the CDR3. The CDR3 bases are TGTGCCAGCAGTGAAGCAAGCTACGAGCAGTACTTC. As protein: CASSEASYEQYF.

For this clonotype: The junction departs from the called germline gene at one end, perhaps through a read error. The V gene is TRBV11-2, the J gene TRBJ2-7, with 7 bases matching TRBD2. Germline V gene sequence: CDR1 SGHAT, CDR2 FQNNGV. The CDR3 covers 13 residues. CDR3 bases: TGCGCCAGCAGCGGCAGCGGGGCCTACGAGCAGTACTTC. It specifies CASSGSGAYEQYF.

This CDR3 reads CASNQLGTGSRMRYF. The CDR3 bases are TGTGCCAGCAACCAACTGGGGACAGGGAGTAGGATGCGGTACTTC. The rearrangement links TRBV7-2 to TRBJ2-7; 9 bases map to TRBD1. The ends lost 7 bases at V and 12 bases at J; junction bases unmatched: 19. The CDR3 is 15 residues long. Germline CDR1 is SGHTA and CDR2 is FQGNSA.

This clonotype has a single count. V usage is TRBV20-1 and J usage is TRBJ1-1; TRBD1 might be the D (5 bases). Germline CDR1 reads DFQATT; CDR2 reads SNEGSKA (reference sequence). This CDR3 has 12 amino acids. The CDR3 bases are TGCAAGCCTGGACAACTGAACACTGAAGCTTTCTTT. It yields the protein CKPGQLNTEAFF.

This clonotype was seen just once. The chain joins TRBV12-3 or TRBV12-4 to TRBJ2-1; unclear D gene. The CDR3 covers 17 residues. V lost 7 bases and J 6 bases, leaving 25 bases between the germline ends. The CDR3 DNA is TGTGCCAGCACCATAAGGGTTACAGCCCCAAACCGCAATGAGCAGTTCTTC. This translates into CASTIRVTAPNRNEQFF.

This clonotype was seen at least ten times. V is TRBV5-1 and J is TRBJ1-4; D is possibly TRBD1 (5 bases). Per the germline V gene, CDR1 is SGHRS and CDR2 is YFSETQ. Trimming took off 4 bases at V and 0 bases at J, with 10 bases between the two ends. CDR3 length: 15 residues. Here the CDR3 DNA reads TGCGCCAGCAGCCCTGGGACGGCAACTAATGAAAAACTGTTTTTT. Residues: CASSPGTATNEKLFF.

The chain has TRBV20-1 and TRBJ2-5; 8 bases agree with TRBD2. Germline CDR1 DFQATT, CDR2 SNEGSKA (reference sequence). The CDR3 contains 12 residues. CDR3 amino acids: CRIGGAPETQYF. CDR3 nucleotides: TGCAGAATCGGGGGGGCCCCCGAGACCCAGTACTTC.

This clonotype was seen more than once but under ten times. The CDR3 DNA reads TGTGCCAGCAGTCGAATTGATGGACTTGGTTACGAGCAGTACTTC. Translated: CASSRIDGLGYEQYF. This rearrangement joins TRBV7-9 to TRBJ2-7, with D possibly matching TRBD2 (5 bases). Trimming stripped 6 bases from V and 4 bases from J, with 19 bases between. Germline-derived CDR1 and CDR2 are SEHNR and FQNEAQ (reference sequence). The CDR3 has 15 amino acids.

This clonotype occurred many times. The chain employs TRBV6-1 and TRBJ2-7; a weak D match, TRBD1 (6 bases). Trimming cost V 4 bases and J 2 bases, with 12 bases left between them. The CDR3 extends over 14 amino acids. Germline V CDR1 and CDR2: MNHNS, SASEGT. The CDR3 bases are TGTGCCAGCAGTGCCCGGACAGTTACCTACGAGCAGTACTTC. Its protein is CASSARTVTYEQYF.

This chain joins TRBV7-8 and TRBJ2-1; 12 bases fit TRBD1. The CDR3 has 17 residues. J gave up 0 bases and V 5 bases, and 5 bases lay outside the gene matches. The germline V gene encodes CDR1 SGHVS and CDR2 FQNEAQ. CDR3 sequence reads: CASSPGTGGPSYNEQFF. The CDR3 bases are TGTGCCAGCAGCCCCGGGACAGGGGGCCCCTCCTACAATGAGCAGTTCTTC.

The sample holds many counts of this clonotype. The CDR3 nucleotides read TGTGCCACCAGTGACCCGGGACAAGATACGCAGTATTTT. Its translation is CATSDPGQDTQYF. The chain carries TRBV24-1 and TRBJ2-3, with D maybe TRBD1 (6 bases). The V and J ends lost 4 bases and 5 bases respectively, with 9 bases between them. The CDR3 covers 13 residues. Germline loops: CDR1 KGHDR, CDR2 SFDVKD.

The DNA of the CDR3 is TGCGCCAGCAGCTTGGTTGTAGGAGGGAGCTCGGGAGAGCAGTACTTC. Translated: CASSLVVGGSSGEQYF. The chain has TRBV5-1 and TRBJ2-7; possibly TRBD2 for D (6 bases). The V end was cut by 0 bases, the J end by 7 bases, with 20 bases between. Germline V gene data show CDR1 as SGHRS and CDR2 as YFSETQ. The CDR3 runs to 16 residues.